This T cell receptor (beta chain) was found in a study of blood T cells in healthy people across ages. Germline loops: CDR1 SGHDN, CDR2 FVKESK. The CDR3 loop spans 15 amino acids. V shed 5 bases and J 6 bases; nucleotides not matched to a gene: 4. Isolation per sample recovered at least 7 million PBMCs. The second PCR ran about 6 to 11 cycles with a sample-barcoded 5' primer and J-beta primers. No fewer than 3 million CDR3-containing paired-end reads came from each sample. TCRdb reprocessed the 5' RACE reads with MiXCR, giving one entry per CDR3 protein. Among just under 900,000 distinct CDR3 sequences listed, more than 25% were seen once.

The sequencing input was blood. The chain recombines TRBV14 with TRBJ2-4; 13 bases fit TRBD2. The sequence derives from a woman of 80 years or more in good health. DNA for the CDR3: TGTGCCAGCAGCTCACTAGCGGGGGGGCGAAACATTCAGTACTTC. Its protein is CASSSLAGGRNIQYF.